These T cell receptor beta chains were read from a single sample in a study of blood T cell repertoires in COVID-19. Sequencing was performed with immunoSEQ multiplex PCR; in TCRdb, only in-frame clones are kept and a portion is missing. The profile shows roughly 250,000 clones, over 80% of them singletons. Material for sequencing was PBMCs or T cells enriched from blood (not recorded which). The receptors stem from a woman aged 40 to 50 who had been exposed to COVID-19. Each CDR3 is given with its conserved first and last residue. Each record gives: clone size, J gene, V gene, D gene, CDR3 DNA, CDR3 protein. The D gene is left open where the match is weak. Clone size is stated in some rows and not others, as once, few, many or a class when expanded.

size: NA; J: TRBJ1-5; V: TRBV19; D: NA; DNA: TGTGCCAGCCGCCCGGGGTTTAATCAGCCCCAGCATTTT; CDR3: CASRPGFNQPQHF
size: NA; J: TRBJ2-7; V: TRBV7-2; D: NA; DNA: TGTGCCAGCAGCTTAGCACCGGGACAACCCTACGAGCAGTACTTC; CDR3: CASSLAPGQPYEQYF
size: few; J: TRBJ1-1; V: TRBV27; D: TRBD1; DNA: TGTGCCAGCAGTACTCGGGACAGGGGGGCGAACACTGAAGCTTTCTTT; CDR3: CASSTRDRGANTEAFF
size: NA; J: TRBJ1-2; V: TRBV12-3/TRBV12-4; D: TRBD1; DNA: TGTGCCAGCAGTACCGCGACAGGGGATGGCTACACCTTC; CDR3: CASSTATGDGYTF
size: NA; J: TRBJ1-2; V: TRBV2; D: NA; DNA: TGTGCCAGCAGTCCCCAGGGATGGGGGGAGTATGGCTACACCTTC; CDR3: CASSPQGWGEYGYTF
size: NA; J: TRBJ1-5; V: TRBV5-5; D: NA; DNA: TGTGCCAGCAGCTTGGAACAGGTTAGCAATCAGCCCCAGCATTTT; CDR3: CASSLEQVSNQPQHF
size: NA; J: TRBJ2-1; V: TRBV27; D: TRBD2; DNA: TGTGCCAGCAGTTTTTCGGGACTAATTGTTCAGTTCTTC; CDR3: CASSFSGLIVQFF
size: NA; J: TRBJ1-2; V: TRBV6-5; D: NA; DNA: TGTGCCAGCAGTTACGCGGGACTCAGGGCGGGAGGTGGCTACACCTTC; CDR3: CASSYAGLRAGGGYTF
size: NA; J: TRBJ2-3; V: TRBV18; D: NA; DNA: TGTGCCAGCTCACCCAGGACAGGCACAGATACGCAGTATTTT; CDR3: CASSPRTGTDTQYF
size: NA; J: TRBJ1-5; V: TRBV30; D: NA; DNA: TGTGCCTGGAGTGTTGGGGCTAGCAATCAGCCCCAGCATTTT; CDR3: CAWSVGASNQPQHF
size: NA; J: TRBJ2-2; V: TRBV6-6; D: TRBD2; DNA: TGTGCCAGCAGTTTTGGCGGGAGGGGGAACACCGGGGAGCTGTTTTTT; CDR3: CASSFGGRGNTGELFF
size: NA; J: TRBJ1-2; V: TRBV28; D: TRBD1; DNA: TGTGCCAGCAGTTTAGCGGGACAGAACTATGGCTACACCTTC; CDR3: CASSLAGQNYGYTF
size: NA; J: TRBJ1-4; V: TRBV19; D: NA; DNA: TGTGCCAGTACCAACACAGCAACTAATGAAAAACTGTTTTTT; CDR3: CASTNTATNEKLFF
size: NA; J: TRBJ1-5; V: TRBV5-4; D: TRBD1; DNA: TGTGCCAGCAGCCGCGACAGGGGTGATCAGCCCCAGCATTTT; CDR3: CASSRDRGDQPQHF
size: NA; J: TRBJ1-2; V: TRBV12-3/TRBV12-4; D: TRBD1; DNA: TGTGCCGACAGGGAGTGGGATAACTATGGCTACACCTTC; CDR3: CADREWDNYGYTF
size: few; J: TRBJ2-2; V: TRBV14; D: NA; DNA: TGTGCCAGCAGCCAAGATTGGGGAGCCGGGGAGCTGTTTTTT; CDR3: CASSQDWGAGELFF
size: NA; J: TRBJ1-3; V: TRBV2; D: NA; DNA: TGTGCCAGCAGTGAATGGGGGCCACAGGGTATTACCGGAAACACCATATATTTT; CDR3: CASSEWGPQGITGNTIYF
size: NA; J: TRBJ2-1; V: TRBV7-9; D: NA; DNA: TGTGCCAGCAGTAAAACAGGGGGGGCCTACAATGAGCAGTTCTTC; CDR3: CASSKTGGAYNEQFF
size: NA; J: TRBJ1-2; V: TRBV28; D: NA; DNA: TGTGCCAGCAGTGCCCACGGCGGGCCTAACTATGGCTACACCTTC; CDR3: CASSAHGGPNYGYTF
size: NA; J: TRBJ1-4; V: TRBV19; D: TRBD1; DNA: TGTGCCAGTAAGCCCCGGGACAGTGAAAAACTGTTTTTT; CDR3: CASKPRDSEKLFF
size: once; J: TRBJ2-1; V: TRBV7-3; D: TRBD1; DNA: TGTGCCAGCAGCTGGGGACAGGGTTCGAATGAGCAGTTCTTC; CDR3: CASSWGQGSNEQFF
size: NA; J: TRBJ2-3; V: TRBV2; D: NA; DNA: TGTGCCAGCAGGGCACGGGGGGCGTTAGATACGCAGTATTTT; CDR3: CASRARGALDTQYF
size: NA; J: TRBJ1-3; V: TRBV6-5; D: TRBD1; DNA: TGTGCCAGCAGAGAGACAGGGACCGGAAACACCATATATTTT; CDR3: CASRETGTGNTIYF
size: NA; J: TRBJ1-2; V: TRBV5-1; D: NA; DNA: TGCGCCAGCAGTCGACTGCCAGGGTCGAATGGCTACACCTTC; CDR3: CASSRLPGSNGYTF
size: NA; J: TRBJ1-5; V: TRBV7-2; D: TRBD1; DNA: TGTGCCAGCAGCCCAAGACAGGGCGATCAGCCCCAGCATTTT; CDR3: CASSPRQGDQPQHF
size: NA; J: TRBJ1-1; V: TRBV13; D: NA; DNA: TGTGCCAGCAGCTTAGGCCCTCCGGAAGCTTTCTTT; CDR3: CASSLGPPEAFF
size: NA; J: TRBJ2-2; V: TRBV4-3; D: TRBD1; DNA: TGCGCCAGCAGCGTAGACAGGGGGCACACCGGGGAGCTGTTTTTT; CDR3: CASSVDRGHTGELFF
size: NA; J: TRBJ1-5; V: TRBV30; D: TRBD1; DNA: TGTGCCTGGACGCCGGGACAGGGACCCAATCAGCCCCAGCATTTT; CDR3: CAWTPGQGPNQPQHF
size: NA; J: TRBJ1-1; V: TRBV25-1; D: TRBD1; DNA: TGTGCCAGCAGTGAGCCGGACAGGGGGTCGAACACTGAAGCTTTCTTT; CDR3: CASSEPDRGSNTEAFF
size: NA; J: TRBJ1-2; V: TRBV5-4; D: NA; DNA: TGTGCCAGCACCCGAACAGGGCGCGGAAACTATGGCTACACCTTC; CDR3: CASTRTGRGNYGYTF
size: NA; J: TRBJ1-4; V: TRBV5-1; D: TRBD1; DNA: TGCGCCAGCAGCCAACGAGAGACAGGGGATGAAAAACTGTTTTTT; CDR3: CASSQRETGDEKLFF
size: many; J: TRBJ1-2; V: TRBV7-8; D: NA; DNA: TGTGCCAGCAGCCCCGAAGCTGACTATGGCTACACCTTC; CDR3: CASSPEADYGYTF
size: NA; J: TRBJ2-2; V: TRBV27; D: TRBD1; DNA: TGTGCCAGCAGACGCCTCGACAGGGCGGCCGGGGAGCTGTTTTTT; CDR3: CASRRLDRAAGELFF
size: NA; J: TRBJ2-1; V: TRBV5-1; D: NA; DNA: TGCGCCAGCAGCTTGGCCCCTAGGGGCAATAACAATGAGCAGTTCTTC; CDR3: CASSLAPRGNNNEQFF
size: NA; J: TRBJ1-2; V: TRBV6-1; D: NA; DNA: TGTGCCAGCAGTGAATTAAGGACACCGTATGGCTACACCTTC; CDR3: CASSELRTPYGYTF
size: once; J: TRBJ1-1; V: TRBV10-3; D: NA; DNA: TGTGCCATCAGTGAGACACGGACACGGAACACTGAAGCTTTCTTT; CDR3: CAISETRTRNTEAFF
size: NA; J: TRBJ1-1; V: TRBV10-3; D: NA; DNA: TGTGCCGCGGCCCCGGGACTGACCATGAACACTGAAGCTTTCTTT; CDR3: CAAAPGLTMNTEAFF
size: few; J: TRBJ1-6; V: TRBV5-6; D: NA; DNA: TGTGCCAGCAGCTCGATCGGGTCTTCACCCCTCCACTTT; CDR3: CASSSIGSSPLHF
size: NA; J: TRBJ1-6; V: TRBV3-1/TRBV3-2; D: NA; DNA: TGTGCCAGCAGCCAAGAGCTAGCGGTTCTGGGTAATTCACCCCTCCACTTT; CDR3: CASSQELAVLGNSPLHF
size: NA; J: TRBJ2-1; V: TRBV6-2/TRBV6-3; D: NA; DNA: TGTGCCAGCAGCCCAATGCCGAGGTCTGAGCAGTTCTTC; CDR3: CASSPMPRSEQFF
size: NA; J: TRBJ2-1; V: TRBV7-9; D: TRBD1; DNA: TGTGCCAGCAGCCCTACCGACAGGGACTACAATGAGCAGTTCTTC; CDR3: CASSPTDRDYNEQFF
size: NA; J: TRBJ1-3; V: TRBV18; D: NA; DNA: TGTGCCACCTCAACAGGACCGCCCAACTCTGGAAACACCATATATTTT; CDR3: CATSTGPPNSGNTIYF
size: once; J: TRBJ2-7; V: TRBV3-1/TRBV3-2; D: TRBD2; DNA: TGTGCCAGCGCCTCGACTAGCTTGAACTACGAGCAGTACTTC; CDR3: CASASTSLNYEQYF
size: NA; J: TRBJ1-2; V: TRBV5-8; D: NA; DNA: TGTGCCAGCAGCTTACAGGGTGGAAGCGCTCCGAACTATGGCTACACCTTC; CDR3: CASSLQGGSAPNYGYTF
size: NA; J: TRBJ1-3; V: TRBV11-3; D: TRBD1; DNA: TGTGCCAGCAGCTCCCCCGAACCCGGGGCAGGGGGATCTGGAAACACCATATATTTT; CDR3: CASSSPEPGAGGSGNTIYF
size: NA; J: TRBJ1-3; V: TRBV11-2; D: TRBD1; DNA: TGTGCCAGCAGCTTCCGGGACAGGGGGCTTTCTCTTGGAAACACCATATATTTT; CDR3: CASSFRDRGLSLGNTIYF
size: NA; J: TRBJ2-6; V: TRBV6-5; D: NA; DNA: TGTGCCAGCAAAGGGACTTACTCTGGGGCCAACGTCCTGACTTTC; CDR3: CASKGTYSGANVLTF
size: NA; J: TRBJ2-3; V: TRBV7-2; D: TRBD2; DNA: TGTGCCAGCAGCACAGCGGGAGGACCAAGCACAGATACGCAGTATTTT; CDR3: CASSTAGGPSTDTQYF
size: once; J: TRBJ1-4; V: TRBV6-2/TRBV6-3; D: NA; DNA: TGTGCCAGCAGTTCCGGGACTGTTGAGGAAAAACTGTTTTTT; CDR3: CASSSGTVEEKLFF
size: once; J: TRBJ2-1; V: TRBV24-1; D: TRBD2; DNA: TGTGCCACCAGTGATACACTAGCGGGGGTGTACAATGAGCAGTTCTTC; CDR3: CATSDTLAGVYNEQFF
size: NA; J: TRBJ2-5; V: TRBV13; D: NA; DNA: TGTGCCAGCAGCTCATTTAACAGGGAAGAGACCCAGTACTTC; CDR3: CASSSFNREETQYF